This is a list of T cell receptor beta chains from one sample in a study of shared clonotypes between healthy human individuals. Produced via immunoSEQ multiplex PCR; TCRdb's table is partial and in-frame only. The sample yields around 700,000 clones, roughly 70% seen once. Specimen: memory CD4+ T cells sorted from blood. Source of these receptors: a woman in her twenties or thirties in good health. The CDR3 runs from the conserved cysteine through the conserved F or W. D genes are given only for firm matches. Clone size is stated in some rows and not others, as once, few, many or a class when expanded.

clone_size d_call j_call v_call cdr3_aa cdr3_nt
few - TRBJ2-2 TRBV29-1 CCSSGANTGELFF TGCTGCTCATCAGGGGCCAACACCGGGGAGCTGTTTTTT
- TRBD2 TRBJ2-1 TRBV19 CASSMRLAASYNEQFF TGTGCCAGTAGTATGAGACTAGCGGCCTCCTACAATGAGCAGTTCTTC
once TRBD2 TRBJ2-3 TRBV11-2 CASSPAGVADTQYF TGTGCCAGCAGCCCAGCGGGAGTCGCAGATACGCAGTATTTT
- TRBD1 TRBJ2-3 TRBV2 CASSEDRGRSDTQYF TGTGCCAGCAGTGAGGACAGGGGAAGATCAGATACGCAGTATTTT
- TRBD1 TRBJ1-3 TRBV28 CACYRDSGGNTIYF TGTGCCTGCTACAGGGACAGCGGTGGAAACACCATATATTTT
- TRBD1 TRBJ1-3 TRBV7-8 CASSLWGQPSSGNTIYF TGTGCCAGCAGCTTATGGGGACAGCCGAGCTCTGGAAACACCATATATTTT
- - TRBJ1-6 TRBV14 CASSQAQDTPLHF TGTGCCAGCAGCCAAGCGCAGGATACACCCCTCCACTTT
once - TRBJ1-4 TRBV6-5 CASRRGDEKLFF TGTGCCAGCAGGAGGGGTGATGAAAAACTGTTTTTT
- - TRBJ2-3 TRBV27 CASSLQGLGTDTQYF TGTGCCAGCAGCCTCCAGGGACTCGGCACAGATACGCAGTATTTT
- - TRBJ2-3 TRBV11-3 CASSWGEPTDTQYF TGTGCCAGCAGTTGGGGTGAGCCCACAGATACGCAGTATTTT
- - TRBJ2-3 TRBV18 CASSPDTDTQYF TGTGCCAGCTCACCTGATACAGATACGCAGTATTTT
- - TRBJ2-5 TRBV27 CASSWTRGAETQYF TGTGCCAGCAGTTGGACTAGGGGGGCCGAGACCCAGTACTTC
once TRBD1 TRBJ2-1 TRBV7-2 CASSPHRGRNEQFF TGTGCCAGCAGCCCCCACAGGGGTAGGAATGAGCAGTTCTTC
- TRBD2 TRBJ2-5 TRBV19 CASSPGRRGGLMMETQYF TGTGCCAGTAGTCCAGGCCGACGCGGGGGGTTGATGATGGAGACCCAGTACTTC
- TRBD1 TRBJ1-1 TRBV27 CASSSRTGERPEAFF TGTGCCAGCAGTTCCCGGACAGGGGAAAGACCTGAAGCTTTCTTT
- TRBD1 TRBJ2-1 TRBV5-1 CASSLGWTGYNEQFF TGCGCCAGCAGCTTGGGTTGGACAGGGTACAATGAGCAGTTCTTC
- - TRBJ1-5 TRBV12-5 CASGLVGRNQPQHF TGTGCTAGTGGTTTGGTTGGCAGGAATCAGCCCCAGCATTTT
- - TRBJ2-7 TRBV6-1 CASSEASASYYEQYF TGTGCCAGCAGTGAAGCGTCGGCGAGCTACTACGAGCAGTACTTC
few - TRBJ1-5 TRBV6-1 CASSEHGGFRNQPQHF TGTGCCAGCAGTGAACACGGGGGGTTCCGCAATCAGCCCCAGCATTTT
- TRBD1 TRBJ2-5 TRBV18 CASSPTGTGFGETQYF TGTGCCAGCTCACCCACCGGGACAGGGTTTGGAGAGACCCAGTACTTC
- TRBD2 TRBJ2-1 TRBV4-1 CASSQGLAGYGEQFF TGCGCCAGCAGCCAGGGACTAGCGGGATATGGTGAGCAGTTCTTC
few TRBD1 TRBJ1-2 TRBV30 CAWSGGGINYGYTF TGTGCCTGGAGTGGAGGGGGCATAAACTATGGCTACACCTTC
- - TRBJ1-4 TRBV30 CAWRRFHEKLFF TGTGCCTGGAGAAGGTTCCACGAAAAACTGTTTTTT
- - TRBJ1-1 TRBV19 CASRRHEMNTEAFF TGTGCCAGTAGACGACACGAAATGAACACTGAAGCTTTCTTT
- - TRBJ2-1 TRBV27 CASSLGDSYNEQFF TGTGCCAGCAGTTTGGGGGACTCCTACAATGAGCAGTTCTTC
- - TRBJ2-1 TRBV6-5 CASGSDRGEQFF TGTGCCAGCGGTAGTGACCGGGGTGAGCAGTTCTTC
few - TRBJ2-6 TRBV11-3 CASSLDQAASGANVLTF TGTGCCAGCAGCTTAGATCAGGCAGCCTCTGGGGCCAACGTCCTGACTTTC
- - TRBJ2-5 TRBV15 CATSRDRGGETQYF TGTGCCACCAGCAGAGACAGGGGAGGTGAGACCCAGTACTTC
- TRBD2 TRBJ2-5 TRBV7-3 CASSLGGRHGETQYF TGTGCCAGCAGCTTAGGCGGGAGACACGGGGAGACCCAGTACTTC
- TRBD1 TRBJ1-5 TRBV6-5 CASSNTGGGQPQHF TGTGCCAGCAGCAATACAGGGGGGGGTCAGCCCCAGCATTTT
- - TRBJ2-2 TRBV5-1 CASSLGLVNGELFF TGCGCCAGCAGCTTGGGACTAGTCAACGGGGAGCTGTTTTTT
- - TRBJ2-3 TRBV11-2 CASSLVGGSTDTQYF TGTGCCAGCAGCTTAGTTGGCGGGAGCACAGATACGCAGTATTTT
few - TRBJ1-1 TRBV2 CAKGYPGATEAFF TGTGCCAAGGGGTACCCGGGAGCAACTGAAGCTTTCTTT
- TRBD1 TRBJ2-7 TRBV25-1 CASSGRQGTYEQYF TGTGCCAGCAGTGGGAGACAGGGCACCTACGAGCAGTACTTC
- - TRBJ2-7 TRBV19 CASSPEPLDGRVGDSYEQYF TGTGCCAGTAGCCCGGAACCGCTGGACGGACGCGTAGGCGACTCCTACGAGCAGTACTTC
- TRBD2 TRBJ2-7 TRBV5-1 CASSLGLGGTSGYEQYF TGCGCCAGCAGCTTGGGGTTGGGCGGGACTAGTGGTTACGAGCAGTACTTC
- - TRBJ2-7 TRBV28 CASRGDVSYEQYF TGTGCCAGCAGGGGGGACGTCTCCTACGAGCAGTACTTC
- - TRBJ1-4 TRBV30 CAWSVPPLTTNEKLFF TGTGCCTGGAGTGTACCGCCACTAACGACTAATGAAAAACTGTTTTTT
- - TRBJ2-2 TRBV5-1 CASRPSGLRNTGELFF TGCGCCAGCAGACCTTCGGGGCTGCGGAACACCGGGGAGCTGTTTTTT
- TRBD1 TRBJ2-3 TRBV25-1 CASSVRDRGDTDTQYF TGTGCCAGCAGTGTACGGGACAGGGGGGACACAGATACGCAGTATTTT
- - TRBJ2-4 TRBV5-4 CASSLGDIQYF TGTGCCAGCAGCTTGGGGGACATCCAGTACTTC
few - TRBJ2-2 TRBV5-1 CASKYSGNTGELFF TGCGCCAGCAAATATAGCGGGAACACCGGGGAGCTGTTTTTT
once - TRBJ2-3 TRBV6-5 CASSPRAGTDTQYF TGTGCCAGCAGCCCGAGGGCGGGCACAGATACGCAGTATTTT
- TRBD1 TRBJ2-7 TRBV27 CASTYGTGYEQYF TGTGCCAGCACTTACGGGACAGGCTACGAGCAGTACTTC
- TRBD1 TRBJ1-2 TRBV28 CASSFGQGAHDGYTF TGTGCCAGCAGTTTCGGTCAGGGGGCGCATGATGGCTACACCTTC
- - TRBJ1-1 TRBV7-8 CASSLVMGRGYDFAEAFF TGTGCCAGCAGCTTAGTCATGGGCAGGGGATACGACTTCGCTGAAGCTTTCTTT
- TRBD2 TRBJ2-3 TRBV5-1 CASSSASGTDTQYF TGCGCCAGCAGCTCCGCTAGCGGTACAGATACGCAGTATTTT
- - TRBJ1-1 TRBV9 CASSVAHRGTEAFF TGTGCCAGCAGCGTAGCTCATCGGGGGACTGAAGCTTTCTTT
many - TRBJ2-2 TRBV5-1 CASSSIEAGELFF TGCGCCAGCAGCTCAATTGAGGCCGGGGAGCTGTTTTTT
- - TRBJ1-5 TRBV30 CAWSAGGNQPQHF TGTGCCTGGAGTGCAGGTGGCAATCAGCCCCAGCATTTT
- - TRBJ1-2 TRBV30 CAWSATGPSNYGYTF TGTGCCTGGAGTGCGACAGGACCCTCTAACTATGGCTACACCTTC
- - TRBJ1-2 TRBV4-2 CASSQDSAGGTYYGYTF TGTGCCAGCAGCCAAGATTCGGCTGGAGGAACCTACTATGGCTACACCTTC
- - TRBJ1-1 TRBV7-9 CASSQTRQYMNTEAFF TGTGCCAGCAGCCAAACCCGACAGTACATGAACACTGAAGCTTTCTTT
- - TRBJ2-3 TRBV7-2 CASSPQPLSTDTQYF TGTGCCAGCAGCCCCCAGCCGCTCAGCACAGATACGCAGTATTTT
- - TRBJ2-3 TRBV11-1 CASSFTVVTDTQYF TGTGCCAGCAGCTTCACGGTGGTAACAGATACGCAGTATTTT
- - TRBJ2-5 TRBV21-1 CASSKRPGLAGGAETQYF TGTGCCAGCAGCAAGCGACCGGGACTAGCGGGAGGAGCAGAGACCCAGTACTTC
once - TRBJ2-3 TRBV5-1 CASSPGITDTQYF TGCGCCAGCAGCCCGGGGATAACAGATACGCAGTATTTT
- TRBD2 TRBJ2-5 TRBV19 CASRLHGTSGEETQYF TGTGCCAGTAGATTACACGGGACTAGCGGGGAAGAGACCCAGTACTTC